Presented here are 30 T cell receptor beta chains from one specimen sequenced in a study of cytomegalovirus exposure and HLA in healthy donors. The PCR contained 60 Vbeta and 13 Jbeta primers. The assay was immunoSEQ multiplex PCR, and TCRdb's table has in-frame clones only and misses some. The listing contains under 200,000 clones. Sequencing was done on a sample of PBMCs. The receptors originated from a man younger than 45 in good health and CMV-seronegative.

The gene calls are TRBV5-1 and TRBJ1-3, with D possibly TRBD1 on 6 matching bases. The CDR3 covers 15 residues. The germline gives CDR1 SGHRS, CDR2 YFSETQ. V lost 0 bases and J lost 6, with 13 bases in between. CDR3 protein: CASSLGTGFANTIYF. The CDR3 DNA is TGCGCCAGCAGCTTGGGAACAGGGTTCGCAAACACCATATATTTT. Combining the CDR3 with reference TRBV5-1 and TRBJ1-3 gives the whole variable domain KAGVTQTPRYLIKTRGQQVTLSCSPISGHRSVSWYQQTPGQGLQFLFEYFSETQRNKGNFPGRFSGRQFSNSRSEMNVSTLELGDSALYLCASSLGTGFANTIYFGEGSWLTVV.

The rearrangement links TRBV9 to TRBJ2-1; 7 nucleotides agree with TRBD1. Germline loops: CDR1 SGDLS, CDR2 YYNGEE. The CDR3 has 17 amino acids. J lost 0 bases, V lost 3 bases, and 9 bases had no gene match. The CDR3 region has the DNA TGTGCCAGCAGCGGGACTGGGACAGCGAGCTCCTACAATGAGCAGTTCTTC. Amino acids: CASSGTGTASSYNEQFF.

The rearrangement links TRBV14 to TRBJ1-1; D gene ambiguous. The ends were cut back, 6 bases at V and 1 base at J, with 12 bases in the middle. The CDR3 spans 14 residues. The germline CDR1 and CDR2 sequences are SGHDN and FVKESK. The CDR3 loop is CASSVAYPNTEAFF. CDR3 nucleotides: TGTGCCAGCAGTGTCGCCTACCCGAACACTGAAGCTTTCTTT.

The chain couples TRBV10-3 to TRBJ1-1, with D tentatively TRBD1 (6 bases). Trimming took 4 bases from V and 4 from J, leaving 13 bases between them. Germline V lookup: CDR1 ENHRY, CDR2 SYGVKD. The CDR3 spans 14 residues. In DNA, the CDR3 is TGTGCCATCAGTGTTGGCAGGGGTGTCACTGAAGCTTTCTTT. Amino acids: CAISVGRGVTEAFF.

V gene TRBV6-5 combines with J gene TRBJ2-2, with 7 bases identical to TRBD2. V was clipped by 6 bases and J by 5 bases; unmatched bases: 6. Germline CDR1 is MNHEY and CDR2 is SVGAGI. CDR3 length equals 14 residues. Here the CDR3 DNA reads TGTGCCAGCAGGCGGGAGCCTGAGACCGGGGAGCTGTTTTTT. It yields the protein CASRREPETGELFF.

The V call is TRBV19, the J call TRBJ2-5; D not resolved. CDR3 length equals 11 residues. Trimming cost V 4 bases and J 4 bases, with 4 bases left between them. CDR1 is LNHDA, CDR2 SQIVND, per germline (reference sequence). The CDR3 coding sequence is TGTGCCAGTAGTAGAGGAGAGACCCAGTACTTC. Translated, it gives CASSRGETQYF.

This chain joins TRBV19 and TRBJ2-1, with 9 bases fitting TRBD2. CDR1 and CDR2 (germline): LNHDA, SQIVND (reference sequence). V gave up 4 bases and J gave up 9 bases; unmatched junction bases: 4. The CDR3 is 13 residues long. The CDR3: CASSRTSESEQFF. CDR3 DNA sequence: TGTGCCAGTAGTAGGACTAGCGAGTCTGAGCAGTTCTTC.

V is TRBV7-8 and J is TRBJ1-2, with 12 bases lining up with TRBD1. Germline V gene data show CDR1 as SGHVS and CDR2 as FQNEAQ. With V trimmed by 5 bases and J by 14 bases, 6 bases remained unmatched. This CDR3 has 12 amino acids. The CDR3 region has the DNA TGTGCCAGCAGCCAGGGACAGGGGGCAGAGACCTTC. This encodes CASSQGQGAETF.

The CDR3 is CASSLIGAEETQYF. The CDR3 DNA sequence: TGCGCCAGCAGCTTGATAGGGGCTGAGGAGACCCAGTACTTC. The V call is TRBV5-1, the J call TRBJ2-5, with D tentatively TRBD1 (5 bases). Germline V gene data show CDR1 as SGHRS and CDR2 as YFSETQ. The V gene lost 1 base and the J gene lost 5 bases, with 12 bases spanning the gap. This CDR3 contains 14 residues.

The chain joins TRBV5-1 to TRBJ2-6, with a tentative D call TRBD2 (6 bases). The CDR3 runs to 16 residues. The germline V gene has CDR1 SGHRS and CDR2 YFSETQ. V lost 0 bases, J lost 0 bases, and 7 bases lay in between. DNA for the CDR3: TGCGCCAGCAGCTTGGGGGGAGGCTCTGGGGCCAACGTCCTGACTTTC. Its protein product is CASSLGGGSGANVLTF.

The gene calls are TRBV10-1 and TRBJ1-1; 7 bases agree with TRBD1. From germline, CDR1 is WNHNN and CDR2 SYGVQD (reference sequence). The ends lost 0 bases at V and 6 bases at J; junction bases unmatched: 4. The length of the CDR3 is 14 residues. CDR3 in amino acids: CASSESTGSPEAFF. The CDR3 coding sequence is TGCGCCAGCAGTGAGTCGACAGGGAGCCCTGAAGCTTTCTTT.

The V and J genes are TRBV27 and TRBJ2-4; TRBD2 is a possible D gene (6 bases). The CDR3 extends over 15 amino acids. The V end was cut by 3 bases, the J end by 1 base, with 10 bases between. CDR1 and CDR2 (germline): MNHEY, SMNVEV (reference sequence). The chain's CDR3 is CASSFLGGAKNIQYF. In DNA, the CDR3 is TGTGCCAGCAGTTTCCTCGGGGGTGCCAAAAACATTCAGTACTTC.

With regard to this clone: The germline gene is not matched at one end of the junction; a read error may be the cause. The V gene is TRBV6-6, the J gene TRBJ2-1, with TRBD2 matching 8 bases. The CDR3 is 13 residues long. CDR1 and CDR2 from the germline V gene are MNHNY and SVGAGI (reference sequence). Here the CDR3 reads CASSGTRGNERFF. In DNA form, the CDR3 reads TGTGCCAGCAGTGGGACTAGGGGCAATGAGCGGTTCTTC.

The chain links TRBV7-3 to TRBJ1-6; 11 nucleotides align to TRBD1. This CDR3 is 15 amino acids long. J lost 9 bases, V lost 5 bases, and 6 bases had no gene match. Looked up from germline, CDR1 is SGHTA and CDR2 is FQGTGA. CDR3 bases: TGTGCCAGCAGCCCAACGGGGACAGGGGGTTCACCCCTCCACTTT. Residues: CASSPTGTGGSPLHF.

The chain has TRBV18 and TRBJ2-1; TRBD1 is a possible D gene (5 bases). Trimming removed 3 bases at V and 5 bases at J, with 11 bases between. The CDR3 contains 14 residues. Germline V gene sequence: CDR1 KGHSH, CDR2 LQKENI. The CDR3 DNA reads TGTGCCAGCTCACCTATGACAGATAACAATGAGCAGTTCTTC. It yields the protein CASSPMTDNNEQFF.

CDR3 DNA: TGTGCCAGCAGCTTATATTATGGCTACACCTTC. Protein: CASSLYYGYTF. The chain links TRBV7-9 to TRBJ1-2; D unresolved. This CDR3 region has 11 residues. Germline V gives CDR1 SEHNR, CDR2 FQNEAQ (reference sequence). The V and J ends lost 2 bases and 5 bases respectively, with 3 bases between them.

The gene calls are TRBV7-2 and TRBJ2-7; a weak D match, TRBD2 (6 bases). This CDR3 is built from 14 residues. Trimming removed 5 bases from V and 0 bases from J, with 11 bases in between. Germline-derived CDR1 and CDR2 are SGHTA and FQGNSA. The CDR3 nucleotides are TGTGCCAGCAGCCAGACTAGTCCCTCCTACGAGCAGTACTTC. Translation: CASSQTSPSYEQYF.

The V call is TRBV29-1, the J call TRBJ1-1, with D maybe TRBD1 (6 bases). CDR1 and CDR2 (germline): SQVTM, ANQGSEA. V was trimmed by 6 bases and J by 4 bases, leaving 18 bases between them. The CDR3 contains 14 residues. CDR3 region: CSVDRAARGTEAFF. The DNA of the CDR3 is TGCAGCGTGGACAGAGCGGCCCGTGGCACTGAAGCTTTCTTT.

The rearrangement uses TRBV9 and TRBJ2-3, with D hard to call. Germline CDR1 and CDR2: SGDLS and YYNGEE. V was clipped by 3 bases and J by 2 bases, with 10 bases between them. This CDR3 has 14 amino acids. CDR3 nucleotides: TGTGCCAGCAGCGGCTACTTGAACACAGATACGCAGTATTTT. Protein: CASSGYLNTDTQYF. The full variable domain, completed using reference TRBV9 and TRBJ2-3, is DSGVTQTPKHLITATGQRVTLRCSPRSGDLSVYWYQQSLDQGLQFLIQYYNGEERAKGNILERFSAQQFPDLHSELNLSSLELGDSALYFCASSGYLNTDTQYFGPGTRLTVL.

With regard to this clone: Additional DNA sequences in this sample encode the identical CDR3. The gene calls are TRBV20-1 and TRBJ2-7, with a possible D match to TRBD2 (6 bases). Trimming removed 3 bases at V and 4 bases at J, with 7 bases between. The germline gives CDR1 DFQATT, CDR2 SNEGSKA (reference sequence). The CDR3 sequence is 11 residues long. This CDR3 reads CSASRGYEQYF. CDR3 nucleotide sequence: TGCAGTGCTAGTCGGGGGTACGAGCAGTACTTC.

The chain recombines TRBV18 with TRBJ1-1; D is perhaps TRBD1 (5 bases). The CDR3 has 15 amino acids. CDR1 and CDR2 from the germline V gene are KGHSH and LQKENI. Trimming removed 0 bases from V and 5 bases from J, with 13 bases in between. DNA of the CDR3: TGTGCCAGCTCACCACCTGCCAGGGATAGAACTGAAGCTTTCTTT. It is translated as CASSPPARDRTEAFF. Variable domain in full (rest from reference TRBV18 and TRBJ1-1): NAGVMQNPRHLVRRRGQEARLRCSPMKGHSHVYWYRQLPEEGLKFMVYLQKENIIDESGMPKERFSAEFPKEGPSILRIQQVVRGDSAAYFCASSPPARDRTEAFFGQGTRLTVV.

V usage is TRBV11-2 and J usage is TRBJ1-4, with D perhaps matching TRBD1 (5 bases). Trimming cost V 3 bases and J 4 bases, with 9 bases left between them. Per germline, CDR1 SGHAT and CDR2 FQNNGV. There are 14 residues in the CDR3. The CDR3 coding sequence is TGTGCCAGCAGCTTTGGGGCAGTTAATGAAAAACTGTTTTTT. This sequence encodes CASSFGAVNEKLFF.

The chain combines TRBV5-1 with TRBJ1-2, with D possibly being TRBD1 (5 bases). CDR1 is SGHRS and CDR2 is YFSETQ in the germline V gene. This CDR3 comprises 13 residues. Trimming shortened V by 2 bases and J by 5 bases, and 10 bases separated the two germline ends. The CDR3 DNA reads TGCGCCAGCAGCTTCGGGGGGGATTATGGCTACACCTTC. Protein product: CASSFGGDYGYTF.

This chain connects TRBV19 to TRBJ1-5, with D maybe TRBD1 (5 bases). The CDR3 loop spans 15 amino acids. Germline V gene data show CDR1 as LNHDA and CDR2 as SQIVND (reference sequence). The V gene lost 6 bases and the J gene lost 7 bases, with 19 bases spanning the gap. The CDR3 DNA reads as TGTGCCAGTAGCCTTTGGGGGAGGGCTGGGCAGCCCCAGCATTTT. This translates into CASSLWGRAGQPQHF.

The V gene is TRBV7-2, the J gene TRBJ1-3, with D unclear. The germline gives CDR1 SGHTA, CDR2 FQGNSA. V lost 1 base and J lost 0, with 10 bases in between. CDR3 size: 16 residues. CDR3 bases: TGTGCCAGCAGCTTAGATGCCGGTCTCTCTGGAAACACCATATATTTT. The encoded protein is CASSLDAGLSGNTIYF.

The J gene is TRBJ1-1, the V gene TRBV7-9, with D hard to call. CDR3 size: 14 residues. Germline V gene lookup returns CDR1 SEHNR and CDR2 FQNEAQ (reference sequence). The V end lost 8 bases, the J end lost 1 base, and 14 bases lay between the germline ends. CDR3 residues: CASEPSGSNTEAFF. The CDR3, as DNA: TGTGCCAGCGAGCCTTCGGGGTCGAACACTGAAGCTTTCTTT.

V is TRBV6-4 and J is TRBJ2-5, with 8 nucleotides matching TRBD2. The J call may be in error: the DNA end matches TRBJ2-7 better. Per the germline V gene, CDR1 is MRHNA and CDR2 is SNTAGT. The CDR3 runs 14 residues. The CDR3 bases are TGTGCCAGCAGAGCCAGCGGGAGTACCCACGAGCAGTACTTC. As protein: CASRASGSTHEQYF.

This sequence joins TRBV6-5 and TRBJ1-1; the D is unclear. Germline loops: CDR1 MNHEY, CDR2 SVGAGI. There are 13 residues in the CDR3. V was cut by 2 bases and J by 8 bases, with 12 bases left in between. CDR3 protein: CASSYQRLAEAFF. In DNA, the CDR3 is TGTGCCAGCAGTTACCAGAGACTTGCGGAAGCTTTCTTT.

This sequence joins TRBV11-3 and TRBJ2-1; 16 bases are shared with TRBD2. The J segment lost 3 bases and the V segment lost 0 bases, leaving 8 bases of the junction unmatched. Germline CDR1 and CDR2: SGHNT and YENEEA. The CDR3 is made up of 20 amino acids. CDR3 DNA sequence: TGTGCCAGCAGCTTAGATGAGGGACTAGCGGGAGGGCCCCTCTACAATGAGCAGTTCTTC. As protein: CASSLDEGLAGGPLYNEQFF.

The chain couples TRBV5-1 to TRBJ2-5, with 7 bases identical to TRBD1. After removal of 4 bases from V and 2 bases from J, the junction contained 8 bases not matched to a gene. Germline V gene data show CDR1 as SGHRS and CDR2 as YFSETQ. The CDR3 extends over 15 amino acids. DNA for the CDR3: TGCGCCAGCAGCCTCTTGACAGGGCGACAAGAGACCCAGTACTTC. Translating gives CASSLLTGRQETQYF.